This T cell receptor (beta chain) was captured in a study of blood T cells in healthy people across ages. This clonotype showed up just a few times. Then a second PCR, running roughly 7 to 11 cycles, was carried out with a sample-barcoded 5' primer and a J-beta primer mix. TCRdb recomputed calls from the 5' RACE reads with MiXCR, one row per CDR3 protein. The sample holds approximately 790,000 distinct CDR3 sequences, 55% to 65% seen once. Each donor's blood draw was around 9.1 milliliters of peripheral blood. The CDR3 has 14 amino acids. CDR1 is SGHVS and CDR2 is FQNEAQ in the germline V gene. The V gene lost 3 bases and the J gene lost 2 bases, with 10 bases spanning the gap.

Material for sequencing was blood. The J gene is TRBJ2-5, the V gene TRBV7-8; D is unresolved. This clonotype was sampled from a man aged 30-40 years in good health. CDR3 amino acids: CASSFGMRQETQYF. CDR3 nucleotide sequence: TGTGCCAGCAGCTTCGGAATGCGGCAAGAGACCCAGTACTTC.